This T cell receptor beta chain was profiled in a study of vaccination effects on CD4 cells after COVID-19. The overall study: Post-vaccine sampling took place a median of 72 days after the second dose. General observations from the study: The study had few convalescent patients and no early post-infection timepoints. Marked clonal contraction of infection- and vaccine-induced clones was seen late after vaccination.

With roughly nine days of culture completed, CD4+ T cells were isolated. Each participant received a vaccine that was either BNT162b2 or mRNA-1273, given as two doses. Researchers swapped half the medium for IL-2 medium on both days 3 and 7. TCRdb's copy holds only in-frame clones and misses some; the assay was immunoSEQ multiplex PCR. The sample has 25,000 to 35,000 clones, 74% seen once. On this clone itself: The antigen is not known.

The V and J ends lost 5 bases and 5 bases, in that order; junction bases with no gene match: 12. This CDR3 spans 16 amino acids. Per the germline V gene, CDR1 is LNHDA and CDR2 is SQIVND (reference sequence). This sample comprised CD4+ T cells from PBMCs cultured without peptide, obtained after COVID-19 vaccination. The chain carries TRBV19 and TRBJ2-3; 8 nucleotides align to TRBD2. The source is a human donor who received a COVID-19 vaccine. CDR3 in DNA: TGTGCCAGTAGTTTCAATTTAGCGGGACCCAGAGATACGCAGTATTTT. This codes for CASSFNLAGPRDTQYF.